Given below is one TCR beta chain in context. What it binds is unknown. The CDR3 runs 14 residues. CDR1 ENHRY and CDR2 SYGVKD come from the germline V gene. Trimming removed 6 bases at V and 6 bases at J, with 17 bases between. This sample stems from a study of vaccination effects on CD4 cells after COVID-19. Turning to the study itself: Early and late time points after vaccination were used to sample a few convalescent patients. Relative to the second dose, post-vaccine samples were obtained a median of 72 days later. Broader study findings: Long after vaccination, the clones induced by infection and by vaccine shrank markedly in size. Following vaccination, convalescents' spike-reactive clones were mostly new ones induced by the vaccine.

Cells that had been cultured for approximately ten days were the source of isolated CD4+ T cells. Convalescent patients had PCR-confirmed SARS-CoV-2 infection between March and December 2020. Participants got two doses of BNT162b2 or mRNA-1273 vaccine. Some clones are missing from TCRdb's copy, which holds only in-frame ones; the method was immunoSEQ multiplex PCR. The data show 40,000 to 55,000 clones, 76% seen once. The sequencing here drew on CD4+ T cells from PBMCs cultured without peptide, taken after COVID-19 vaccination. This sequence was found in a human donor who had a prior SARS-CoV-2 infection. The chain recombines TRBV10-3 with TRBJ1-2; D is unresolved. The CDR3 region has the DNA TGTGCCATCAGGCCGTTAGGGTTAGCTGATGGCTACACCTTC. This codes for CAIRPLGLADGYTF.